These 24 T cell receptor beta chains came from one sample sequenced in a study of human T cells and chemical hapten exposure. Time point here: patch test 1, 2 weeks after DPC sensitization. Treatment here: therapeutic diphenylcyclopropenone sensitization with weekly scalp DPC. TCRdb re-called the RACE reads with MiXCR, one entry per CDR3 protein. Seen here are around 71,000 distinct CDR3 sequences, over 7.5% observed once, and the top ten hold more than 2.5%. The starting material was whole blood, obtained in connection with sensitization to the hapten diphenylcyclopropenone (DPC). These receptors were obtained from a woman between 35 and 50 years old with alopecia areata. Some clones in this sample may be carry-over from other donors' samples.

This clonotype was counted many times. The chain combines TRBV5-1 with TRBJ1-1, with D unclear. The CDR3 has 16 amino acids. Germline CDR1 and CDR2: SGHRS and YFSETQ. The ends were cut back, 2 bases at V and 13 bases at J, with 27 bases in the middle. The CDR3 DNA reads as TGCGCCAGCAGCTTCATTCCGGGAGCAGGAGAGATTCCCCTTTTCTTT. As protein: CASSFIPGAGEIPLFF.

This clonotype was detected a few times. The chain joins TRBV5-1 to TRBJ2-7; maybe TRBD1 (7 bases). CDR1 and CDR2 (germline): SGHRS, YFSETQ. V was clipped by 5 bases and J by 7 bases, with 16 bases between them. The CDR3 loop spans 13 amino acids. The CDR3 DNA reads as TGCGCCAGCAGGCCCCAGGGGGGAGGAGAGCAGTACTTC. It yields the protein CASRPQGGGEQYF.

The chain recombines TRBV7-2 with TRBJ2-1; D gene uncertain. This CDR3 contains 13 residues. V lost 5 bases and J lost 6, with 11 bases in between. From germline, CDR1 is SGHTA and CDR2 FQGNSA. CDR3 region: CASSPRMGNEQFF. The CDR3, as DNA: TGTGCCAGCAGCCCTCGAATGGGCAATGAGCAGTTCTTC.

CDR3: CASSTLPSSYNEQFF. Written as DNA, the CDR3 is TGTGCCAGCAGTACACTCCCAAGCTCCTACAATGAGCAGTTCTTC. The V call is TRBV6-4, the J call TRBJ2-1; the D is unclear. The V and J ends lost 5 bases and 0 bases respectively, with 11 bases between them. CDR1 is MRHNA and CDR2 is SNTAGT in the germline V gene. The CDR3 is made up of 15 amino acids.

In its sample, this clonotype was seen many times. This chain uses TRBV6-1 with TRBJ1-5, with TRBD1 matching over 9 bases. V lost 3 bases to trimming and J lost 7 bases; unmatched junction nucleotides: 13. Germline V gene sequence: CDR1 MNHNS, CDR2 SASEGT. The CDR3 is 17 amino acids. Written as DNA, the CDR3 is TGTGCCAGCAGTGACTCCGGGACAGGGTCCTTGTGGCAGCCCCAGCATTTT. Translation gives CASSDSGTGSLWQPQHF.

In this sample, this clonotype turned up a few times. The chain recombines TRBV10-3 with TRBJ2-7; 8 nucleotides match TRBD1. Germline CDR1 is ENHRY and CDR2 is SYGVKD. This CDR3 spans 15 amino acids. J was trimmed by 2 bases and V by 6 bases; bases with no gene match: 9. CDR3 sequence reads: CAISDRGRGTYEQYF. The DNA for the CDR3 is TGTGCCATCAGCGACAGGGGCAGGGGCACCTACGAGCAGTACTTC.

This clonotype occurred many times. This sequence joins TRBV6-2 or TRBV6-3 and TRBJ2-1; 8 bases agree with TRBD2. Trimming cost V 4 bases and J 10 bases; bases outside gene matches: 3. The V gene's germline CDR1 is MNHEY and CDR2 SVGEGT. CDR3 length equals 12 residues. The CDR3 DNA sequence: TGTGCCAGCAGTTCTAGCGGGTGGGAGCAGTTCTTC. Its translation is CASSSSGWEQFF.

This clonotype was seen ten or more times. The chain employs TRBV28 and TRBJ2-7, with D tentatively TRBD2 (7 bases). Germline-derived CDR1 and CDR2 are MDHEN and SYDVKM. This CDR3 is built from 15 residues. Trimming shortened V by 7 bases and J by 7 bases, and 23 bases separated the two germline ends. CDR3 nucleotides: TGTGCCAGCAAGGGGGGGAGGGTTCCGGCCTTGGAGCAGTACTTC. This sequence encodes CASKGGRVPALEQYF. Supplemented by reference TRBV28 and TRBJ2-7, the full variable domain reads DVKVTQSSRYLVKRTGEKVFLECVQDMDHENMFWYRQDPGLGLRLIYFSYDVKMKEKGDIPEGYSVSREKKERFSLILESASTNQTSMYLCASKGGRVPALEQYFGPGTRLTVT.

In its sample, this clonotype was seen many times. The chain combines TRBV18 with TRBJ2-3, with TRBD1 as a possible D gene (5 bases). Between the trimmed V and J ends, which lost 4 bases and 0 bases, there was a span of 8 bases. Per germline, CDR1 KGHSH and CDR2 LQKENI. This CDR3 comprises 14 residues. CDR3 region: CASSRQSSTDTQYF. The CDR3 DNA sequence: TGTGCCAGCTCACGACAGTCTAGCACAGATACGCAGTATTTT.

This clonotype is labeled large. The chain is built from TRBV6-2 or TRBV6-3 and TRBJ2-2; D gene ambiguous. Germline V lookup: CDR1 MNHEY, CDR2 SVGEGT. The CDR3 runs to 12 residues. Trimming took 0 bases from V and 5 from J, leaving 1 base between them. The CDR3 DNA reads as TGTGCCAGCAGTTACTCTACCGGGGAGCTGTTTTTT. Its protein is CASSYSTGELFF.

This chain joins TRBV12-3 or TRBV12-4 and TRBJ1-2; 7 bases agree with TRBD1. V shed 6 bases and J 7 bases; nucleotides not matched to a gene: 14. The CDR3 loop spans 15 amino acids. CDR3 sequence reads: CASSPSTGSNGGYTF. For the CDR3, the DNA is TGTGCCAGCAGCCCCTCGACAGGGAGTAATGGTGGCTACACCTTC.

V gene TRBV12-3 or TRBV12-4 combines with J gene TRBJ2-2; 9 nucleotides align to TRBD1. The CDR3 spans 17 residues. V lost 5 bases to trimming and J lost 1 base; unmatched junction nucleotides: 8. CDR3 residues: CASSPRGQGRNTGELFF. CDR3 bases: TGTGCCAGCAGTCCTAGAGGACAGGGGAGGAACACCGGGGAGCTGTTTTTT.

The chain couples TRBV29-1 to TRBJ2-5; D unclear. The CDR3 has 14 residues. CDR1 SQVTM and CDR2 ANQGSEA come from the germline V gene. V was shortened by 5 bases and J by 2 bases, with 15 bases between the two germline ends. The CDR3 DNA reads TGCAGCGTTTTAAGTGGGCAAGCGCAAGAGACCCAGTACTTC. Residues: CSVLSGQAQETQYF.

Turning to this clonotype: The CDR3 does not end in the conserved phenylalanine or tryptophan, so this is likely a read error. The chain uses TRBV7-2 and TRBJ1-2; D not resolved. Germline V gives CDR1 SGHTA, CDR2 FQGNSA. V lost 1 base to trimming and J lost 5 bases, with 14 bases between them. CDR3 size: 15 residues. The CDR3 bases are TGTGCCAGCAGCTTAGAGGGCAGGTCTGGGTATGGCTACACCATC. This codes for CASSLEGRSGYGYTI.

The chain joins TRBV7-9 to TRBJ1-1; tentatively, D is TRBD1 (5 bases). The germline V and J ends were trimmed by 5 bases and 0 bases, with 22 bases remaining between them. Per germline, CDR1 SEHNR and CDR2 FQNEAQ (reference sequence). The CDR3 runs 18 residues. The DNA of the CDR3 is TGTGCCAGCAGCCGCTGGCGGGGGTCCGACCTTATGAACACTGAAGCTTTCTTT. This encodes CASSRWRGSDLMNTEAFF.

This clonotype occurred a few times. The chain combines TRBV19 with TRBJ1-6; maybe TRBD1 (5 bases). Trimming pared 5 bases from V and 0 bases from J, leaving 8 bases between. The CDR3 spans 15 residues. Germline V gene data show CDR1 as LNHDA and CDR2 as SQIVND (reference sequence). The CDR3 DNA follows: TGTGCCAGTAGTTCGGGGACCTCCTATAATTCACCCCTCCACTTT. Residues: CASSSGTSYNSPLHF.

This clonotype was recorded at least ten times. V and J are TRBV4-1 and TRBJ1-2; 8 bases are a match to TRBD1. With V trimmed by 0 bases and J by 4 bases, 4 bases remained unmatched. This CDR3 is built from 15 residues. From germline, CDR1 is MGHRA and CDR2 YSYEKL. DNA of the CDR3: TGCGCCAGCAGCCAAGAAAGACAGGGGATCTATGGCTACACCTTC. Amino acid sequence: CASSQERQGIYGYTF.

This chain uses TRBV6-6 with TRBJ1-5, with 8 bases fitting TRBD1. The CDR3 runs to 15 residues. Losses at the gene ends were 5 bases for V and 2 bases for J; bases not matched to a gene: 5. Germline CDR1 and CDR2: MNHNY and SVGAGI (reference sequence). DNA of the CDR3: TGTGCCAGCAGTCCTGGACAGGGCGGCAATCAGCCCCAGCATTTT. This encodes CASSPGQGGNQPQHF.

In this sample, this clonotype turned up many times. The genes are TRBV9 and TRBJ2-5, with D perhaps TRBD1 or TRBD2 (5 bases each). CDR3 length equals 13 residues. Germline values: CDR1 SGDLS, CDR2 YYNGEE. Trimming took off 3 bases at V and 5 bases at J, with 11 bases between the two ends. The CDR3 here is CASSAQGRETQYF. CDR3 nucleotides: TGTGCCAGCAGCGCGCAGGGACGGGAGACCCAGTACTTC.

This clonotype showed up just a few times. The chain joins TRBV4-3 to TRBJ2-7, with 9 bases matching TRBD1. J was trimmed by 5 bases and V by 1 base; bases with no gene match: 3. The germline gives CDR1 LGHNA, CDR2 YSLEER. The CDR3 is made up of 14 amino acids. CDR3 bases: TGCGCCAGCAGCCAAGGGACAGGGGTACACGAGCAGTACTTC. This translates into CASSQGTGVHEQYF.

This clonotype was seen at least ten times. V gene TRBV11-3 combines with J gene TRBJ1-1, with 9 nucleotides matching TRBD1. Germline loops: CDR1 SGHNT, CDR2 YENEEA. V was clipped by 7 bases and J by 5 bases; unmatched bases: 17. This CDR3 region has 17 residues. CDR3 protein: CASTKQGAANSGTEAFF. The CDR3 DNA is TGTGCCAGCACGAAACAGGGGGCGGCGAACAGTGGGACTGAAGCTTTCTTT.

In this sample, this clonotype turned up many times. This chain joins TRBV7-9 and TRBJ1-2; the D is unclear. Germline CDR1 and CDR2: SEHNR and FQNEAQ (reference sequence). The CDR3 covers 13 residues. V lost 5 bases to trimming and J lost 4 bases, with 11 bases between them. The CDR3 spells CASSADGLYGYTF. In DNA, the CDR3 is TGTGCCAGCAGCGCCGACGGCCTCTATGGCTACACCTTC.

This clonotype was observed at least ten times. This chain links TRBV12-3 or TRBV12-4 with TRBJ1-5; maybe TRBD1 (5 bases). Trimming cost V 1 base and J 2 bases, with 9 bases left between them. The CDR3 length is 15 residues. CDR3 region: CASSLDGAGNQPQHF. The CDR3 bases are TGTGCCAGCAGTTTAGATGGGGCAGGCAATCAGCCCCAGCATTTT.

This clonotype was found many times. The chain links TRBV11-2 to TRBJ2-3; the D gene is possibly TRBD1 (6 bases). The CDR3 runs to 16 residues. Germline CDR1 SGHAT, CDR2 FQNNGV. V was shortened by 1 base and J by 3 bases, with 14 bases between the two germline ends. The CDR3 nucleotides read TGTGCCAGCAGCTTAGCCCACAGGGTTGGAACAGATACGCAGTATTTT. The encoded protein is CASSLAHRVGTDTQYF.